This is a list of T cell receptor beta chains from one sample in a study of shared clonotypes between healthy human individuals. Sequencing used immunoSEQ multiplex PCR; TCRdb keeps in-frame clones, though not all of them. The table lists about 2,100,000 clones, approximately 94% of them singletons. Sequencing was done on a sample of naive CD8+ T cells from PBMCs. Receptor source: a young man in good health. Some clones in this sample may be carry-over from other donors' samples. CDR3s include the opening cysteine and the closing phenylalanine or tryptophan. The order of the fields is CDR3 length, clone size, V gene, D gene, J gene, CDR3 DNA, CDR3 protein. A D gene is named only where the DNA matches it firmly. Expanded clones are given a class, and other clones once, few, many or no size at all.

16	-	TRBV18	-	TRBJ1-1	TGTGCCAGCTCACCTGTGAACAGCATCATGAACACTGAAGCTTTCTTT	CASSPVNSIMNTEAFF
18	-	TRBV7-9	TRBD2	TRBJ2-7	TGTGCCAGCAGCTACGGGGGGTCCCGACTAGCTCGCTCCTACGAGCAGTACTTC	CASSYGGSRLARSYEQYF
14	-	TRBV6-5	-	TRBJ1-1	TGTGCCAGCAGTTACACTAAGGGGCGCACTGAAGCTTTCTTT	CASSYTKGRTEAFF
14	-	TRBV4-3	TRBD1	TRBJ1-2	TGCGCCAGCAGCCAAGAAAGGACAGGCTATGGCTACACCTTC	CASSQERTGYGYTF
15	-	TRBV13	TRBD2	TRBJ2-7	TGTGCCAGCAGCCTTAGCGGGAGAGGGAACTACGAGCAGTACTTC	CASSLSGRGNYEQYF
15	-	TRBV6-6	TRBD1	TRBJ2-3	TGTGCCAGCAGTTCGGGGACAGGGGGTAAAGATACGCAGTATTTT	CASSSGTGGKDTQYF
16	-	TRBV27	-	TRBJ2-7	TGTGCCAGCAGTCCACTGACGGGGTATTGGTCCTACGAGCAGTACTTC	CASSPLTGYWSYEQYF
15	-	TRBV2	-	TRBJ1-1	TGTGCCAGCAGTGCCTGGGACGGGAAGAACACTGAAGCTTTCTTT	CASSAWDGKNTEAFF
14	-	TRBV27	-	TRBJ2-3	TGTGCCAGCAGCCGAGCGGACGTCACAGATACGCAGTATTTT	CASSRADVTDTQYF
18	-	TRBV18	TRBD2	TRBJ2-1	TGTGCCAGCTCACCCCCGCGTTTGCGGGGGAGCTCCTACAATGAGCAGTTCTTC	CASSPPRLRGSSYNEQFF
11	few	TRBV10-1	-	TRBJ2-1	TGCGCCAGCAGTGAAACTGATGAGCAGTTCTTC	CASSETDEQFF
11	-	TRBV30	-	TRBJ2-1	TGTGCCTGGACTGCATACAATGAGCAGTTCTTC	CAWTAYNEQFF
15	-	TRBV5-6	-	TRBJ1-1	TGTGCCAGCAGCTTTAACCTACAGGGAAATACTGAAGCTTTCTTT	CASSFNLQGNTEAFF
12	-	TRBV30	-	TRBJ1-1	TGTGCCTGGAAGACAGGGAACACTGAAGCTTTCTTT	CAWKTGNTEAFF
13	-	TRBV15	-	TRBJ2-1	TGTGCCACCAGCAGTGGGGACCGCCATGAGCAGTTCTTC	CATSSGDRHEQFF
17	-	TRBV10-2	TRBD1	TRBJ1-1	TGCGCCAGCAGTGTACCTGCCCAGGGACAGGGACACACTGAAGCTTTCTTT	CASSVPAQGQGHTEAFF
13	-	TRBV2	TRBD1	TRBJ2-7	TGTGCCAGCAGGGGGACAGCCCCGGACGAGCAGTACTTC	CASRGTAPDEQYF
15	-	TRBV5-6	TRBD1	TRBJ2-5	TGTGCCAGCAGCTTGGGAGGGACAGAACAAGAGACCCAGTACTTC	CASSLGGTEQETQYF
15	-	TRBV28	TRBD1	TRBJ2-7	TGTGCCAGCAGAGACCTGGACAGGGGGCGATCCGAGCAGTACTTC	CASRDLDRGRSEQYF
11	-	TRBV11-2	-	TRBJ2-5	TGTGCCAGCAGCCTGCAAGAGACCCAGTACTTC	CASSLQETQYF